The 8 T cell receptor beta chains given below trace back to one sample, sequenced in a study of blood T cell repertoires in COVID-19. TCRdb's table, derived via immunoSEQ multiplex PCR, lists solely in-frame clones and lacks some. The top ten hold 1.5% to 2% of the sample, which has fewer than 150,000 clones, under 90% seen once. The sequenced sample consisted of PBMCs or T cells enriched from blood (not recorded which). The receptors derive from a woman under 30 who had been exposed to COVID-19.

V usage is TRBV5-1 and J usage is TRBJ1-5; D unclear. CDR1 is SGHRS, CDR2 YFSETQ, per germline. The CDR3 consists of 14 residues. V was clipped by 0 bases and J by 4 bases, with 8 bases between them. CDR3 in DNA: TGCGCCAGCAGCTTGGAGGGCGGGAATCAGCCCCAGCATTTT. Translated, it gives CASSLEGGNQPQHF. Drawing the rest from reference TRBV5-1 and TRBJ1-5, the complete variable domain is KAGVTQTPRYLIKTRGQQVTLSCSPISGHRSVSWYQQTPGQGLQFLFEYFSETQRNKGNFPGRFSGRQFSNSRSEMNVSTLELGDSALYLCASSLEGGNQPQHFGDGTRLSIL.

The V call is TRBV5-1, the J call TRBJ2-2; 10 bases match TRBD2. The CDR3 is 19 amino acids. The trim removed 1 base at V and 2 bases at J, leaving 11 bases unmatched. From germline, CDR1 is SGHRS and CDR2 YFSETQ. The CDR3 DNA reads TGCGCCAGCAGCTTGTCCGAAGCGACTAGCGGGCTTAACACCGGGGAGCTGTTTTTT. As protein: CASSLSEATSGLNTGELFF.

The chain joins TRBV5-4 to TRBJ2-7, with 7 bases fitting TRBD1. With 3 bases clipped from V and 2 bases from J, the junction kept 11 bases outside the gene matches. CDR3 length: 16 residues. Germline lookup yields CDR1 SGHNT and CDR2 YYREEE (reference sequence). In DNA form, the CDR3 reads TGTGCCAGCAGCTCCATGAAAGGGGGCCCTCCCTACGAGCAGTACTTC. Translating it yields CASSSMKGGPPYEQYF.

The rearrangement links TRBV6-6 to TRBJ2-1; a weak D match, TRBD1 (6 bases). Deletions cut 2 bases from V and 8 bases from J, with 16 bases between. CDR3 size: 15 residues. Germline values: CDR1 MNHNY, CDR2 SVGAGI (reference sequence). CDR3 DNA: TGTGCCAGCAGTTACGGTGACAGGAGGCAGGATGAGCAGTTCTTC. Protein product: CASSYGDRRQDEQFF.

The rearrangement links TRBV3-1 (or the pseudogene TRBV3-2) to TRBJ2-7, with a tentative D call TRBD2 (6 bases). V lost 4 bases and J 1 base, leaving 14 bases between the germline ends. There are 15 residues in the CDR3. Germline V lookup: CDR1 LGHDT, CDR2 YNNKEL (reference sequence). The CDR3 loop is CASSRGLGGSYEQYF. The CDR3 nucleotides are TGTGCCAGCAGCCGGGGACTTGGCGGATCCTACGAGCAGTACTTC.

The J gene is TRBJ1-5, the V gene TRBV12-3 or TRBV12-4; D ambiguous. Trimming took off 0 bases at V and 6 bases at J, with 6 bases between the two ends. CDR3 size: 13 residues. The CDR3 DNA sequence: TGTGCCAGCAGTTTAGCGTGGGCTCAGCCCCAGCATTTT. It specifies CASSLAWAQPQHF.

The V call is TRBV28, the J call TRBJ2-3, with 7 bases fitting TRBD2. This CDR3 has 17 residues. V lost 5 bases and J lost 7; bases outside the gene matches: 18. In germline, CDR1 is MDHEN, CDR2 SYDVKM. CDR3 bases: TGTGCCAGCAGTCCCCAAGGAGCAGGGAGGGCCACGTATACGCAGTATTTT. Protein product: CASSPQGAGRATYTQYF. Full variable domain (outside the CDR3, taken from reference TRBV28 and TRBJ2-3): DVKVTQSSRYLVKRTGEKVFLECVQDMDHENMFWYRQDPGLGLRLIYFSYDVKMKEKGDIPEGYSVSREKKERFSLILESASTNQTSMYLCASSPQGAGRATYTQYFGPGTRLTVL.

This sequence joins TRBV7-2 and TRBJ2-1; 8 bases fit TRBD2. Trimming cost V 5 bases and J 0 bases; bases outside gene matches: 3. CDR1 is SGHTA, CDR2 FQGNSA, per germline. This CDR3 is built from 15 residues. DNA of the CDR3: TGTGCCAGCAGCCGGACTAGCCACTCCTACAATGAGCAGTTCTTC. Translating it yields CASSRTSHSYNEQFF.